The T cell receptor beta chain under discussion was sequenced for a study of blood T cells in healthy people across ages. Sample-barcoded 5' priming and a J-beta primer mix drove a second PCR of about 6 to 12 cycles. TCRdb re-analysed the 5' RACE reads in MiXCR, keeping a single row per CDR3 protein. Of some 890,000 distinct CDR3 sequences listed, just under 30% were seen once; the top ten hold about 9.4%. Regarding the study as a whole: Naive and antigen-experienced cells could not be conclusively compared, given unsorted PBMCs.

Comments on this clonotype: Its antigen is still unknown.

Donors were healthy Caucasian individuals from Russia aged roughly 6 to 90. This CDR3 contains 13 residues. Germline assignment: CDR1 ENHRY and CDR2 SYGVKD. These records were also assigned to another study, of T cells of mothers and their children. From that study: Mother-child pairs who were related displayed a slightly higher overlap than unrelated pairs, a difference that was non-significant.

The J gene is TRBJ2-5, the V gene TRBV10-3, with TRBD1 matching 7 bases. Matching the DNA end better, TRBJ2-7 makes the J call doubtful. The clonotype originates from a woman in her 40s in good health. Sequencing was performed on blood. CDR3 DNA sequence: TGTGCCATCGCTACCTACAGGGGCTACGAGCAGTACTTC. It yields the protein CAIATYRGYEQYF.